The 29 T cell receptor beta chains presented below share a single source sample, sequenced in a study of CD8+ T cells in alopecia areata. Treatment denoted: oral pan-JAK inhibitor, 5-10 mg twice daily. Peripheral blood and lesional scalp punch biopsies came from alopecia areata patients. cDNA serving as the sequencing template came from extracted, reverse transcribed RNA. Some clones are missing from TCRdb's copy, which holds only in-frame ones; the method was immunoSEQ multiplex PCR. The sample holds about 4,500 clones; 63% are singletons and the top ten take more than 9.5%. The sequencing used skin, collected at week 4, from a patient treated with tofacitinib. The receptors stem from a human donor with alopecia areata.

V is TRBV25-1 and J is TRBJ1-3; TRBD1 matches 9 bases. The CDR3 is made up of 16 amino acids. Germline V gives CDR1 MGHDK, CDR2 SYGVNS. The V and J ends lost 3 bases and 2 bases, in that order; junction bases with no gene match: 5. The CDR3, as DNA: TGTGCCAGCAGTGAGACAGGGGGTCTGGCTGGAAACACCATATATTTT. As protein: CASSETGGLAGNTIYF. Filled out from reference TRBV25-1 and TRBJ1-3, the complete variable domain reads EADIYQTPRYLVIGTGKKITLECSQTMGHDKMYWYQQDPGMELHLIHYSYGVNSTEKGDLSSESTVSRIRTEHFPLTLESARPSHTSQYLCASSETGGLAGNTIYFGEGSWLTVV.

This clone has just one count. This chain joins TRBV7-2 and TRBJ2-7, with D possibly being TRBD2 (6 bases). This CDR3 is built from 15 residues. Looked up from germline, CDR1 is SGHTA and CDR2 is FQGNSA. V gave up 4 bases and J gave up 2 bases, with 15 bases separating them. CDR3 DNA sequence: TGTGCCAGCAGCTGGGTGGAGGGCCCGGCCTACGAGCAGTACTTC. It translates to CASSWVEGPAYEQYF.

The chain is built from TRBV6-5 and TRBJ2-3; weak D call: TRBD1 (5 bases). The CDR3 contains 14 residues. From germline, CDR1 is MNHEY and CDR2 SVGAGI. Trimming took off 0 bases at V and 6 bases at J, with 10 bases between the two ends. The DNA for the CDR3 is TGTGCCAGCAGTTACTCCCGGAACAGGGATACGCAGTATTTT. This gives the protein CASSYSRNRDTQYF.

This chain connects TRBV7-9 to TRBJ2-1; 8 bases fit TRBD2. The germline V gene encodes CDR1 SEHNR and CDR2 FQNEAQ (reference sequence). With 5 bases clipped from V and 7 bases from J, the junction kept 13 bases outside the gene matches. The CDR3 runs 16 residues. The CDR3 protein is CASSVLGAGAGNEQFF. The CDR3 nucleotides are TGTGCCAGCAGCGTTCTGGGAGCGGGAGCAGGTAATGAGCAGTTCTTC.

The chain uses TRBV11-2 and TRBJ2-7, with a weak D call TRBD1 (6 bases). The CDR3 has 16 amino acids. Germline loops: CDR1 SGHAT, CDR2 FQNNGV. Trimming stripped 4 bases from V and 6 bases from J, with 22 bases between. CDR3 DNA: TGTGCCAGCAGCTCCTTGACAGGAGGTCCTATGGCCGAGCAGTACTTC. Protein: CASSSLTGGPMAEQYF.

The gene calls are TRBV13 and TRBJ2-3; 10 bases line up with TRBD1. The CDR3 contains 16 residues. Trimming cost V 6 bases and J 4 bases; bases outside gene matches: 10. Germline CDR1 reads PRHDT; CDR2 reads FYEKMQ (reference sequence). CDR3 in amino acids: CASSSTGGANSDTQYF. The CDR3 DNA sequence: TGTGCCAGCAGTTCGACAGGGGGCGCGAATTCAGATACGCAGTATTTT.

This sequence joins TRBV29-1 and TRBJ1-1, with D uncertain. V shed 2 bases and J shed 3 bases, with 7 bases lying between them. The germline CDR1 and CDR2 sequences are SQVTM and ANQGSEA. CDR3 size: 12 residues. DNA for the CDR3: TGCAGCGTTGAACGCCTGGACACTGAAGCTTTCTTT. It is translated as CSVERLDTEAFF.

The chain employs TRBV30 and TRBJ1-3, with D hard to call. CDR1 and CDR2 (germline): GTSNPN, SVGIG (reference sequence). This CDR3 contains 13 residues. Trimming removed 3 bases from V and 0 bases from J, with 6 bases in between. The CDR3 region is CAWRPASGNTIYF. The CDR3 region has the DNA TGTGCCTGGAGACCCGCCTCTGGAAACACCATATATTTT. The full variable domain, with the rest looked up from reference TRBV30 and TRBJ1-3, is SQTIHQWPATLVQPVGSPLSLECTVEGTSNPNLYWYRQAAGRGLQLLFYSVGIGQISSEVPQNLSASRPQDRQFILSSKKLLLSDSGFYLCAWRPASGNTIYFGEGSWLTVV.

The DNA of the CDR3 is TGTGCCAGCAGTTACTCAACAGGGGTCGTAAAGACCCAGTACTTC. Residues: CASSYSTGVVKTQYF. The J gene is TRBJ2-5, the V gene TRBV6-6; 7 bases map to TRBD1. J was trimmed by 6 bases and V by 0 bases; bases with no gene match: 7. The CDR3 totals 15 residues. CDR1 and CDR2 (germline): MNHNY, SVGAGI (reference sequence).

This clone appeared a few times. The V call is TRBV7-2, the J call TRBJ2-7; tentatively, D is TRBD1 (7 bases). The CDR3 runs to 14 residues. Germline CDR1 and CDR2: SGHTA and FQGNSA. V lost 1 base and J 7 bases, leaving 14 bases between the germline ends. CDR3 nucleotides: TGTGCCAGCAGCTTAGAAGGGGGCGCGGGGGAGCAGTACTTC. Translation gives CASSLEGGAGEQYF. The whole variable domain, filled in from reference TRBV7-2 and TRBJ2-7, reads GAGVSQSPSNKVTEKGKDVELRCDPISGHTALYWYRQSLGQGLEFLIYFQGNSAPDKSGLPSDRFSAERTGGSVSTLTIQRTQQEDSAVYLCASSLEGGAGEQYFGPGTRLTVT.

This chain joins TRBV11-2 and TRBJ1-5; D ambiguous. V was cut by 6 bases and J by 2 bases, with 5 bases left in between. Germline CDR1 and CDR2: SGHAT and FQNNGV. The CDR3 runs 12 residues. CDR3: CASRVGNQPQHF. DNA of the CDR3: TGTGCCAGCAGGGTTGGCAATCAGCCCCAGCATTTT.

The chain recombines TRBV12-2 with TRBJ2-7; the table's D call, TRBD2, has no DNA check behind it. TRBV12-2 has pseudogene status. CDR3 length equals 16 residues. The CDR3 DNA sequence: TGTGCAAGTCGCTTAAATCCGACTAGCGGGAGGGACGAGCAGTACTTC. Translation: CASRLNPTSGRDEQYF.

The V gene is TRBV4-1, the J gene TRBJ2-1; 7 bases agree with TRBD2. This CDR3 region has 14 residues. From germline, CDR1 is MGHRA and CDR2 YSYEKL. Germline trimming cut 4 bases from V and 7 bases from J; bases unmatched to any gene: 7. CDR3 coding DNA: TGCGCCAGCAGCCCTGCCCGGGGAGGGAATGAGCAGTTCTTC. This gives the protein CASSPARGGNEQFF.

DNA of the CDR3: TGTGCCAGTAGTATCGAGAGCGGGAGGTTTGAGCAGTTCTTC. This encodes CASSIESGRFEQFF. This chain links TRBV19 with TRBJ2-1; TRBD2 matches 9 bases. The J segment lost 9 bases and the V segment lost 3 bases, leaving 6 bases of the junction unmatched. This CDR3 is built from 14 residues. Germline-derived CDR1 and CDR2 are LNHDA and SQIVND (reference sequence).

The V gene is TRBV2, the J gene TRBJ2-7, with 7 nucleotides matching TRBD2. The CDR3 runs to 16 residues. V gave up 7 bases and J gave up 4 bases; unmatched junction bases: 16. Per the germline V gene, CDR1 is SNHLY and CDR2 is FYNNEI. The CDR3 region is CASTRTGLTGGYEQYF. The CDR3 DNA is TGTGCCAGCACCCGAACGGGGCTTACGGGGGGATACGAGCAGTACTTC.

V is TRBV27 and J is TRBJ1-1; a weak D match, TRBD1 (6 bases). CDR1 MNHEY and CDR2 SMNVEV come from the germline V gene (reference sequence). The length of the CDR3 is 13 residues. Deletions cut 4 bases from V and 9 bases from J, with 15 bases between. The CDR3: CASSSRGAGKAFF. The CDR3 DNA sequence: TGTGCCAGCAGTTCCCGGGGGGCGGGTAAAGCTTTCTTT.

The V gene is TRBV29-1, the J gene TRBJ2-2, with 10 positions matching TRBD2. The CDR3 is 15 residues long. V shed 2 bases, J shed 2 bases, and the junction held 2 bases outside the gene matches. Germline V lookup: CDR1 SQVTM, CDR2 ANQGSEA. The CDR3 sequence: CSVELAGVNTGELFF. CDR3 coding DNA: TGCAGCGTTGAACTAGCGGGAGTAAACACCGGGGAGCTGTTTTTT.

This chain joins TRBV7-9 and TRBJ1-4; D is undetermined. CDR3 length: 15 residues. The V gene lost 1 base and the J gene lost 0 bases, with 6 bases spanning the gap. CDR1 SEHNR and CDR2 FQNEAQ come from the germline V gene (reference sequence). The CDR3 nucleotides are TGTGCCAGCAGCTTAGTATCAGCAACTAATGAAAAACTGTTTTTT. It specifies CASSLVSATNEKLFF. Full variable domain (rest looked up from reference TRBV7-9 and TRBJ1-4): DTGVSQNPRHKITKRGQNVTFRCDPISEHNRLYWYRQTLGQGPEFLTYFQNEAQLEKSRLLSDRFSAERPKGSFSTLEIQRTEQGDSAMYLCASSLVSATNEKLFFGSGTQLSVL.

The rearrangement uses TRBV4-3 and TRBJ2-1; 8 positions match TRBD2. The CDR3 extends over 17 amino acids. From germline, CDR1 is LGHNA and CDR2 YSLEER. The ends lost 3 bases at V and 6 bases at J; junction bases unmatched: 13. The DNA of the CDR3 is TGCGCCAGCAGCCACCCGGGGACGGGAGGGCCAAGCAATGAGCAGTTCTTC. Protein: CASSHPGTGGPSNEQFF.

The chain is built from TRBV7-2 and TRBJ2-1, with 7 bases that match TRBD1. The CDR3 sequence is 15 residues long. The junction had 11 bases not matched to a gene; V was cut back by 5 bases and J by 7 bases. The germline V gene has CDR1 SGHTA and CDR2 FQGNSA. The CDR3 reads CASSPTDRVWNEQFF. For the CDR3, the DNA is TGTGCCAGCAGCCCTACCGACAGGGTCTGGAATGAGCAGTTCTTC. Drawing the rest from reference TRBV7-2 and TRBJ2-1, the complete variable domain is GAGVSQSPSNKVTEKGKDVELRCDPISGHTALYWYRQSLGQGLEFLIYFQGNSAPDKSGLPSDRFSAERTGGSVSTLTIQRTQQEDSAVYLCASSPTDRVWNEQFFGPGTRLTVL.

CDR3 region: CASSLVAGFLTDTQYF. DNA for the CDR3: TGTGCCAGCAGCTTAGTCGCAGGGTTTTTGACAGATACGCAGTATTTT. This chain connects TRBV7-6 to TRBJ2-3, with a weak D call TRBD1 (5 bases). CDR1 and CDR2 (germline): SGHVS, FNYEAQ. The CDR3 covers 16 residues. V lost 1 base, J lost 3 bases, and 14 bases lay in between.

This clone has more than one count but fewer than ten. The chain has TRBV10-3 and TRBJ1-6; tentatively, D is TRBD1 (5 bases). Trimming pared 0 bases from V and 2 bases from J, leaving 8 bases between. The CDR3 extends over 16 amino acids. Germline CDR1 is ENHRY and CDR2 is SYGVKD. The CDR3 protein is CAISESAGAYNSPLHF. The DNA of the CDR3 is TGTGCCATCAGTGAGTCCGCGGGGGCCTATAATTCACCCCTCCACTTT.

This sequence joins TRBV4-1 and TRBJ2-1, with 9 bases aligning to TRBD2. The V gene's germline CDR1 is MGHRA and CDR2 YSYEKL. J gave up 6 bases and V 0 bases, and 6 bases lay outside the gene matches. The CDR3 totals 16 residues. The CDR3 here is CASSQDRGRALNEQFF. CDR3 nucleotides: TGCGCCAGCAGCCAAGATCGCGGGAGGGCCCTCAATGAGCAGTTCTTC.

The V gene is TRBV11-2, the J gene TRBJ2-3; D is unresolved. V was shortened by 6 bases and J by 6 bases, with 19 bases between the two germline ends. Germline CDR1 SGHAT, CDR2 FQNNGV. The CDR3 is 15 residues long. CDR3 DNA: TGTGCCAGCAGTCCCACCGTGCTTGCTGGTGATACGCAGTATTTT. Translating gives CASSPTVLAGDTQYF.

J is TRBJ2-2 and V is TRBV30, with TRBD2 identical over 10 bases. This CDR3 has 18 amino acids. Trimming removed 0 bases from V and 5 bases from J; junction bases left unmatched: 12. Germline-derived CDR1 and CDR2 are GTSNPN and SVGIG (reference sequence). The CDR3 spells CAWSVLRRTSGRTGELFF. DNA for the CDR3: TGTGCCTGGAGTGTACTACGACGGACTAGCGGAAGGACCGGGGAGCTGTTTTTT.

This clone turned up a few times. This sequence joins TRBV18 and TRBJ2-1; D remains unclear. The germline V and J ends were trimmed by 3 bases and 6 bases, with 9 bases remaining between them. CDR3 size: 13 residues. The germline CDR1 and CDR2 sequences are KGHSH and LQKENI. This CDR3 reads CASSPVGSNEQFF. DNA for the CDR3: TGTGCCAGCTCACCGGTAGGGTCCAATGAGCAGTTCTTC.

In DNA, the CDR3 is TGTGCCAGCAGCGTAGCTTACGGAAGTGTTGATACGCAGTATTTT. Amino acid sequence: CASSVAYGSVDTQYF. This sequence joins TRBV9 and TRBJ2-3; D not certain. The V and J ends lost 0 bases and 6 bases respectively, with 14 bases between them. The CDR3 extends over 15 amino acids. Germline CDR1 SGDLS, CDR2 YYNGEE.

The chain couples TRBV9 to TRBJ2-7; 11 nucleotides align to TRBD2. The germline V gene has CDR1 SGDLS and CDR2 YYNGEE. The V gene end was trimmed by 4 bases and the J gene end by 6 bases; junction bases not matched to a gene: 9. The CDR3 is 15 amino acids. The CDR3 is CASSPLAGGPGEQYF. The CDR3 DNA reads TGTGCCAGCAGCCCGTTAGCGGGAGGGCCGGGCGAGCAGTACTTC.

The chain links TRBV2 to TRBJ2-7, with D unresolved. The V end lost 7 bases, the J end lost 0 bases, and 16 bases lay between the germline ends. CDR1 is SNHLY, CDR2 FYNNEI, per germline. This CDR3 has 15 residues. Written as DNA, the CDR3 is TGTGCCAGCACCCCCTCGGGCCCCATCTCCTACGAGCAGTACTTC. This gives the protein CASTPSGPISYEQYF.